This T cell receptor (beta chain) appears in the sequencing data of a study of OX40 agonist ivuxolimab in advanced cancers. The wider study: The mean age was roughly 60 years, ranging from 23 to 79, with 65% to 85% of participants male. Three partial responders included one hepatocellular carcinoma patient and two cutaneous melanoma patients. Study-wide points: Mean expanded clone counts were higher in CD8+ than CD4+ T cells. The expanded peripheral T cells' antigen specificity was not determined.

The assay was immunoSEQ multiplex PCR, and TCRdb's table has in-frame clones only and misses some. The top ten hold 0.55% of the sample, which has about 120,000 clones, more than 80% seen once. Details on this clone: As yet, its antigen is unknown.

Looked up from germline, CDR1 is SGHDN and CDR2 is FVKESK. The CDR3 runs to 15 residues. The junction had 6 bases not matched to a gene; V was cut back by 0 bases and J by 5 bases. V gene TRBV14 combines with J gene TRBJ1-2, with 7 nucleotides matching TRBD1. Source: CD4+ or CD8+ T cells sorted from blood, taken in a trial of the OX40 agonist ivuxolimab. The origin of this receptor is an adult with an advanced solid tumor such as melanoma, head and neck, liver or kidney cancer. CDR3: CASSQDGTAQYGYTF. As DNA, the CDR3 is TGTGCCAGCAGCCAAGATGGGACAGCACAGTATGGCTACACCTTC.